What follows is one T cell receptor (beta chain) and its context. Other DNA sequences in this sample translate to the same CDR3. Germline CDR1 reads KGHSH; CDR2 reads LQKENI. Trimming removed 8 bases at V and 6 bases at J, with 11 bases between. The CDR3 has 13 residues. Profiling relied on immunoSEQ multiplex PCR, and the TCRdb table lists in-frame clones only, not all of them. The table lists some 9,200 clones, about 88% of them singletons, with 1.6% in the top ten. The entry originates in a study of T cells after posttransplantation cyclophosphamide. The sequence came from a woman aged 60-75 years in good health, CMV-negative, and a related stem cell transplant donor. The sequencing sample was made of memory CD4+ T cells sorted from PBMCs. J is TRBJ1-6 and V is TRBV18, with D tentatively TRBD1 (5 bases). The CDR3 protein is CASGRGGNSPLHF. The CDR3 nucleotides read TGTGCCAGCGGGCGGGGCGGTAATTCACCCCTCCACTTT.